The 28 T cell receptor beta chains presented below share a single source sample, sequenced in a study of a mutant IDH1 vaccine in newly diagnosed glioma (dated by TCRdb to the early 2020s). This specimen's time point label, interpreted: week 5, during vaccination. Each vaccine dose was 300 ug of a 20-mer mutant IDH1 peptide in Montanide, given subcutaneously with topical imiquimod. These receptors' targets are unknown. Library generation was performed with the immunoSEQ multiplex PCR assay. The table comes from immuneACCESS by way of TCRdb, which keeps in-frame sequences with V and J called. Part of the clones is missing from these tables; in studies checked, under half for an unresolved V gene and the rest for unknown reasons. The sample records 30,000 to 35,000 clones, roughly three fifths of which are singletons. The ten largest make up roughly 11% of the sample. The sequencing used PBMCs, collected from a glioma patient whose treatment included an IDH1 peptide vaccine. These receptors all come from a woman aged 18-29 years with glioma.

This chain uses TRBV6-1 with TRBJ1-2; D remains unclear. V lost 4 bases and J lost 2, with 5 bases in between. Germline V gene data show CDR1 as MNHNS and CDR2 as SASEGT. The CDR3 is 12 amino acids. This CDR3 is CASSAANYGYTF. Here the CDR3 DNA reads TGTGCCAGCAGTGCGGCAAACTATGGCTACACCTTC.

CDR3 nucleotides: TGCGCCAGCAGCCCTACAGACAGGGGGACAGATACGCAGTATTTT. Its translation: CASSPTDRGTDTQYF. The rearrangement joins TRBV4-1 to TRBJ2-3; the match to TRBD1 covers 9 bases. The V gene end was trimmed by 4 bases and the J gene end by 3 bases; junction bases not matched to a gene: 5. The CDR3 has 15 residues. Germline assignment: CDR1 MGHRA and CDR2 YSYEKL.

The chain uses TRBV6-1 and TRBJ1-1; the D is unclear. The germline V and J ends were trimmed by 2 bases and 8 bases, with 9 bases remaining between them. Germline CDR1 reads MNHNS; CDR2 reads SASEGT. The length of the CDR3 is 12 residues. CDR3 sequence: CASSERSNEAFF. DNA of the CDR3: TGTGCCAGCAGTGAAAGGTCCAACGAAGCTTTCTTT.

CDR3 in DNA: TGTGCCAGCAGTTTAAGATGGAAGACAGGGGGGGATCAGCCCCAGCATTTT. Translating gives CASSLRWKTGGDQPQHF. This chain uses TRBV28 with TRBJ1-5, with 9 positions matching TRBD1. With 2 bases clipped from V and 5 bases from J, the junction kept 10 bases outside the gene matches. This CDR3 has 17 residues. Germline lookup yields CDR1 MDHEN and CDR2 SYDVKM.

The V gene is TRBV11-2, the J gene TRBJ2-1; D gene unclear. Per germline, CDR1 SGHAT and CDR2 FQNNGV. CDR3 size: 12 residues. The V and J ends lost 0 bases and 9 bases respectively, with 6 bases between them. As DNA, the CDR3 is TGTGCCAGCAGCTTAGACGAGCGTGAGCAGTTCTTC. It encodes CASSLDEREQFF.

The chain combines TRBV5-6 with TRBJ2-7, with D possibly being TRBD1 (7 bases). This CDR3 region has 15 residues. V lost 4 bases and J 2 bases, leaving 16 bases between the germline ends. CDR1 and CDR2 from the germline V gene are SGHDT and YYEEEE. The CDR3 loop is CASSQGGTETYEQYF. The CDR3 DNA reads TGTGCCAGCAGCCAGGGGGGCACAGAGACCTACGAGCAGTACTTC.

There are a few counts of this clone. The chain combines TRBV6-1 with TRBJ1-3; the D is unclear. V lost 1 base and J 0 bases, leaving 7 bases between the germline ends. Germline loops: CDR1 MNHNS, CDR2 SASEGT. The CDR3 length is 15 residues. The DNA for the CDR3 is TGTGCCAGCAGTGAAGTATCTAGCTCTGGAAACACCATATATTTT. This encodes CASSEVSSSGNTIYF.

This clone was seen a few times. V and J are TRBV5-6 and TRBJ2-7; D unclear. V lost 1 base to trimming and J lost 5 bases, with 10 bases between them. CDR3 size: 13 residues. CDR1 and CDR2 (germline): SGHDT, YYEEEE. The CDR3 bases are TGTGCCAGCAGCTTGATCGGTTCCCACGAGCAGTACTTC. Its translation is CASSLIGSHEQYF.

This clone was counted only a few times. The genes are TRBV7-2 and TRBJ1-2, with 7 bases lining up with TRBD1. Germline-derived CDR1 and CDR2 are SGHTA and FQGNSA. CDR3 length: 15 amino acids. The junction had 9 bases not matched to a gene; V was cut back by 4 bases and J by 4 bases. The CDR3 spells CASSWGQPLPYGYTF. CDR3 in DNA: TGTGCCAGCAGCTGGGGACAGCCTCTACCCTATGGCTACACCTTC.

J is TRBJ2-7 and V is TRBV6-5; no firm D call. CDR3 length equals 14 residues. V dropped 0 bases and J dropped 2 bases, with 8 bases sitting between them. Germline V gene sequence: CDR1 MNHEY, CDR2 SVGAGI. CDR3 amino acids: CASSYSGTTYEQYF. The CDR3 DNA is TGTGCCAGCAGTTACTCGGGCACCACCTACGAGCAGTACTTC.

This chain links TRBV5-6 with TRBJ1-3; D is unresolved. CDR1 is SGHDT and CDR2 is YYEEEE in the germline V gene. Trimming removed 2 bases at V and 0 bases at J, with 6 bases between. This CDR3 is built from 14 residues. The DNA for the CDR3 is TGTGCCAGCAGCTTCGGCGGCTCTGGAAACACCATATATTTT. Its protein is CASSFGGSGNTIYF.

V is TRBV5-1 and J is TRBJ2-5, with a tentative D call TRBD2 (6 bases). V was cut by 2 bases and J by 2 bases, with 10 bases left in between. CDR3 length: 14 residues. CDR1 is SGHRS and CDR2 is YFSETQ in the germline V gene. The CDR3 DNA reads TGCGCCAGCAGCTTCGGCGGGGTGCAAGAGACCCAGTACTTC. Protein sequence: CASSFGGVQETQYF.

Only a few counts were recorded for this clone. This rearrangement joins TRBV29-1 to TRBJ2-7, with D possibly TRBD1 on 6 matching bases. The CDR3 is 13 residues long. CDR1 SQVTM and CDR2 ANQGSEA come from the germline V gene. V gave up 2 bases and J gave up 2 bases, with 10 bases separating them. The CDR3 DNA reads TGCAGCGTTGAAATGGACAGAGCCTACGAGCAGTACTTC. Translation gives CSVEMDRAYEQYF.

The rearrangement uses TRBV23-1 and TRBJ1-3, with D unclear. TRBV23-1 qualifies as an ORF whose function is uncertain. The length of the CDR3 is 18 residues. V lost 0 bases to trimming and J lost 0 bases, with 15 bases between them. The DNA for the CDR3 is TGCGCCAGCAGTCAATCTTTTTATAGACGGCACTCTGGAAACACCATATATTTT. It yields the protein CASSQSFYRRHSGNTIYF.

J is TRBJ2-5 and V is TRBV7-6, with 8 positions matching TRBD2. The CDR3 spans 15 residues. Trimming removed 5 bases from V and 5 bases from J; junction bases left unmatched: 10. From germline, CDR1 is SGHVS and CDR2 FNYEAQ. CDR3 region: CASSLTGTRGETQYF. In nucleotides, the CDR3 is TGTGCCAGCAGCCTCACCGGGACTAGGGGGGAGACCCAGTACTTC.

This rearrangement joins TRBV5-1 to TRBJ1-1; no clear D gene. This CDR3 contains 12 residues. V was clipped by 8 bases and J by 3 bases, with 11 bases between them. Germline CDR1 reads SGHRS; CDR2 reads YFSETQ. CDR3 DNA: TGCGCCAGTAAGGAGGGCGACACTGAAGCTTTCTTT. It encodes CASKEGDTEAFF. The full variable domain, its missing parts supplied by reference TRBV5-1 and TRBJ1-1, is KAGVTQTPRYLIKTRGQQVTLSCSPISGHRSVSWYQQTPGQGLQFLFEYFSETQRNKGNFPGRFSGRQFSNSRSEMNVSTLELGDSALYLCASKEGDTEAFFGQGTRLTVV.

In regard to this clone: At one end, the junction sequence differs from germline, possibly due to a read error. The J gene is TRBJ2-3, the V gene TRBV7-7, with TRBD2 matching over 8 bases. The germline CDR1 and CDR2 sequences are SSHAT and FNYEAQ (reference sequence). CDR3 length: 16 amino acids. CDR3 protein: CASSLGPGGLSDTQYF. The CDR3 bases are TGTGCTAGCAGCTTAGGCCCGGGGGGGCTCTCAGATACGCAGTATTTT.

The V and J genes are TRBV20-1 and TRBJ2-3, with D uncertain. The germline V and J ends were trimmed by 2 bases and 2 bases, with 2 bases remaining between them. This CDR3 is built from 11 residues. Germline V CDR1 and CDR2: DFQATT, SNEGSKA (reference sequence). The CDR3 DNA reads as TGCAGTGCTAGAAACACAGATACGCAGTATTTT. Its translation: CSARNTDTQYF.

V and J are TRBV7-2 and TRBJ1-4; no definite D call. This CDR3 region has 14 residues. V gave up 5 bases and J gave up 11 bases, with 18 bases separating them. CDR1 is SGHTA, CDR2 FQGNSA, per germline. CDR3 coding DNA: TGTGCCAGCAGCCCACCCGGGTTCGAGAGGAAACTGTTTTTT. It is translated as CASSPPGFERKLFF.

This chain uses TRBV30 with TRBJ1-2, with D hard to call. Per germline, CDR1 GTSNPN and CDR2 SVGIG (reference sequence). This CDR3 comprises 13 residues. The V end lost 4 bases, the J end lost 0 bases, and 9 bases lay between the germline ends. The CDR3 region is CAWNLGANYGYTF. The CDR3 region has the DNA TGTGCCTGGAATCTCGGAGCTAACTATGGCTACACCTTC.

This clone appeared a few times. The V call is TRBV18, the J call TRBJ1-1; D is possibly TRBD1 (5 bases). The CDR3 has 14 amino acids. Germline CDR1 is KGHSH and CDR2 is LQKENI. The V end lost 3 bases, the J end lost 5 bases, and 13 bases lay between the germline ends. The CDR3 loop reads CASSPPTGGTEAFF. DNA of the CDR3: TGTGCCAGCTCACCCCCCACAGGAGGAACTGAAGCTTTCTTT.

This chain links TRBV19 with TRBJ2-2, with D possibly TRBD2 on 6 matching bases. With 7 bases removed from V and 1 base from J, the gap between germline ends came to 10 bases. The CDR3 covers 14 residues. Germline CDR1 LNHDA, CDR2 SQIVND (reference sequence). The CDR3 sequence: CASNPAGNTGELFF. Written as DNA, the CDR3 is TGTGCCAGTAACCCAGCGGGGAACACCGGGGAGCTGTTTTTT.

The chain employs TRBV25-1 and TRBJ1-6, with D maybe TRBD1 (5 bases). From germline, CDR1 is MGHDK and CDR2 SYGVNS. The CDR3 is 15 residues long. Trimming pared 4 bases from V and 9 bases from J, leaving 16 bases between. CDR3 residues: CASSVEGAGFSPLHF. The CDR3 DNA follows: TGTGCCAGCAGTGTTGAAGGGGCGGGTTTTTCACCCCTCCACTTT. Drawing the rest from reference TRBV25-1 and TRBJ1-6, the complete variable domain is EADIYQTPRYLVIGTGKKITLECSQTMGHDKMYWYQQDPGMELHLIHYSYGVNSTEKGDLSSESTVSRIRTEHFPLTLESARPSHTSQYLCASSVEGAGFSPLHFGNGTRLTVT.

The chain combines TRBV4-1 with TRBJ2-2, with D perhaps assigned TRBD1 or TRBD2 (5 bases each). Trimming left V 4 bases short and J 2 bases short, with 8 bases between. The CDR3 is 14 amino acids. CDR1 and CDR2 (germline): MGHRA, YSYEKL. CDR3 DNA sequence: TGCGCCAGCAGCCGAGGGGTAAACACCGGGGAGCTGTTTTTT. Translating gives CASSRGVNTGELFF.

The chain links TRBV7-2 to TRBJ2-5, with 14 bases aligning to TRBD2. V was clipped by 5 bases and J by 2 bases; unmatched bases: 13. Germline V CDR1 and CDR2: SGHTA, FQGNSA. The CDR3 is 19 residues long. The DNA for the CDR3 is TGTGCCAGCAGCATCACCCGCCGGACTAGCGGGAGGAAACAAGAGACCCAGTACTTC. Residues: CASSITRRTSGRKQETQYF.

The V and J genes are TRBV2 and TRBJ1-1; 8 nucleotides align to TRBD1. This CDR3 region has 14 residues. CDR1 SNHLY and CDR2 FYNNEI come from the germline V gene. V shed 6 bases and J 4 bases; nucleotides not matched to a gene: 7. The CDR3 coding sequence is TGTGCCAGCAGCGCGGACAGGGTGAGCACTGAAGCTTTCTTT. It specifies CASSADRVSTEAFF.

This clone was detected only a few times. The V and J genes are TRBV25-1 and TRBJ2-5, with unresolved D. Germline V lookup: CDR1 MGHDK, CDR2 SYGVNS. The CDR3 is 12 amino acids. Between the trimmed V and J ends, which lost 2 bases and 5 bases, there was a span of 6 bases. The CDR3 is CASSEAVETQYF. DNA for the CDR3: TGTGCCAGCAGTGAAGCAGTGGAGACCCAGTACTTC.

This clone appeared a few times. The chain combines TRBV27 with TRBJ2-2, with 11 bases identical to TRBD1. The V gene end was trimmed by 6 bases and the J gene end by 5 bases; junction bases not matched to a gene: 5. The CDR3 has 15 amino acids. CDR1 and CDR2 (germline): MNHEY, SMNVEV (reference sequence). Written as DNA, the CDR3 is TGTGCCAGCAGGTTAGGGACAGGGGGAACCGGGGAGCTGTTTTTT. This translates into CASRLGTGGTGELFF.